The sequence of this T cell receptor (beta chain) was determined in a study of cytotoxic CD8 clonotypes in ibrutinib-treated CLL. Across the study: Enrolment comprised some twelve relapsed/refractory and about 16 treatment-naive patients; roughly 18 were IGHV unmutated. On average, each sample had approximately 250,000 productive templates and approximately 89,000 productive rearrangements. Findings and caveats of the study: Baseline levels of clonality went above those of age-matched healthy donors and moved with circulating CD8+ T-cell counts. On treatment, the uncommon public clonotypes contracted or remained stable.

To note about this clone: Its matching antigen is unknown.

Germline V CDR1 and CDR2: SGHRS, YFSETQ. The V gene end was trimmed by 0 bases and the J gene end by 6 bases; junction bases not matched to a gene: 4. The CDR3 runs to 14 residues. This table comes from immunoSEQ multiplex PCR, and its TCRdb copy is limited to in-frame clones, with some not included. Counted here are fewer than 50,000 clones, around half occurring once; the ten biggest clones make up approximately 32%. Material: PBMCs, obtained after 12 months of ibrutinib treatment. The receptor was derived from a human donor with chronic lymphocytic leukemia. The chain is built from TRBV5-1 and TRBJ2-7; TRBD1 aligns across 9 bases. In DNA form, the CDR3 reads TGCGCCAGCAGCTTGGACAGGGGGCTTGGCGAGCAGTACTTC. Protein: CASSLDRGLGEQYF. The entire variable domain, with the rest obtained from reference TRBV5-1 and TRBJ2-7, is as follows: KAGVTQTPRYLIKTRGQQVTLSCSPISGHRSVSWYQQTPGQGLQFLFEYFSETQRNKGNFPGRFSGRQFSNSRSEMNVSTLELGDSALYLCASSLDRGLGEQYFGPGTRLTVT.